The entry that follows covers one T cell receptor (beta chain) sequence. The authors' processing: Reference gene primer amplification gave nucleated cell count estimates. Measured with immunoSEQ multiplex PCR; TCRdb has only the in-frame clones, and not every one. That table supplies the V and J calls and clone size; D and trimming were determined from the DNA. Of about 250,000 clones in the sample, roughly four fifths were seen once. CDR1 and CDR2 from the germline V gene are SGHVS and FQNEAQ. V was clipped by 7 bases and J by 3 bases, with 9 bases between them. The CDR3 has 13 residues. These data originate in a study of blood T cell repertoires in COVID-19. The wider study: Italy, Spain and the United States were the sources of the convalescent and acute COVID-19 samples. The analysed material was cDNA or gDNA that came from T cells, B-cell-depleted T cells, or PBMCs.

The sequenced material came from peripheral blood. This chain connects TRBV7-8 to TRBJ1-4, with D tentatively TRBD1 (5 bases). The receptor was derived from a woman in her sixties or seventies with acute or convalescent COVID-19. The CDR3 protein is CASKRGSNEKLFF. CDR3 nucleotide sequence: TGTGCCAGCAAACGGGGGTCTAATGAAAAACTGTTTTTT.